This T cell receptor (beta chain) was profiled in a study of CD8+ T cells in alopecia areata. Study details: Treated patients swallowed 5 to 10 mg of oral tofacitinib twice daily. Tofacitinib ran for 6 to 18 months before 6 months off drug.

Researchers gathered lesional scalp punch biopsies and peripheral blood from patients with alopecia areata. Once RNA had been extracted, it was reverse transcribed into cDNA to act as the sequencing template. The protocol was immunoSEQ multiplex PCR, while the TCRdb copy is restricted to in-frame clones and leaves out a portion. The data contain approximately 140,000 clones, around 47% of them singletons. Only a few counts were recorded for this clone. Antigen specificity is unknown. Study-wide results and limits: Compared with normal scalp, lesional scalp had higher clonality and more expanded CD8+ clones.

The J segment lost 7 bases and the V segment lost 5 bases, leaving 14 bases of the junction unmatched. Germline-derived CDR1 and CDR2 are SEHNR and FQNEAQ (reference sequence). The CDR3 spans 15 residues. The TCR was taken from a human donor with alopecia areata. The chain combines TRBV7-9 with TRBJ2-7, with TRBD1 identical over 7 bases. The specimen sequenced was CD4+ T cells sorted from blood. CDR3 DNA sequence: TGTGCCAGCAGCGCACCGGGACAGCCCACGTGGGAGCAGTACTTC. Translation: CASSAPGQPTWEQYF. The variable domain in full, with the rest retrieved from reference TRBV7-9 and TRBJ2-7, is DTGVSQNPRHKITKRGQNVTFRCDPISEHNRLYWYRQTLGQGPEFLTYFQNEAQLEKSRLLSDRFSAERPKGSFSTLEIQRTEQGDSAMYLCASSAPGQPTWEQYFGPGTRLTVT.